Presented here are 18 T cell receptor beta chains from one specimen sequenced in a study of T cell responses to AZD1222 COVID-19 vaccine. Libraries were prepared by immunoSEQ multiplex PCR; TCRdb keeps only in-frame clonotypes and omits some of them. This table has about 160,000 clones, 75% to 90% appearing once. The sequenced sample was peripheral blood, obtained on day 0 of AZD1222 vaccination. The origin of the receptors is an adult in good health.

This chain uses TRBV11-1 with TRBJ1-2; D unresolved. The CDR3 runs 15 residues. Germline V gene data show CDR1 as SGHAT and CDR2 as FQDESV (reference sequence). Between the trimmed V and J ends, which lost 0 bases and 4 bases, there was a span of 12 bases. For the CDR3, the DNA is TGTGCCAGCAGCTTAGCCGTCGATACTTTCTATGGCTACACCTTC. Its translation is CASSLAVDTFYGYTF.

This chain uses TRBV4-1 with TRBJ1-2; 7 nucleotides match TRBD1. Germline CDR1 is MGHRA and CDR2 is YSYEKL. The V segment lost 4 bases and the J segment 4 bases; nucleotides outside the gene matches: 3. This CDR3 spans 13 amino acids. The CDR3 loop is CASSPRDSYGYTF. CDR3 DNA sequence: TGCGCCAGCAGCCCCCGGGACAGCTATGGCTACACCTTC.

The chain employs TRBV3-1 (or the pseudogene TRBV3-2) and TRBJ2-3, with 8 bases matching TRBD2. Germline V gene data show CDR1 as LGHDT and CDR2 as YNNKEL (reference sequence). This CDR3 is 17 amino acids long. Trimming removed 1 base from V and 1 base from J; junction bases left unmatched: 7. CDR3 nucleotides: TGTGCCAGCAGCCAAGGGCTCAGCGGGGGTCGCACAGATACGCAGTATTTT. It is translated as CASSQGLSGGRTDTQYF.

The chain recombines TRBV19 with TRBJ2-7; 9 positions match TRBD1. Germline V CDR1 and CDR2: LNHDA, SQIVND (reference sequence). The CDR3 is 17 amino acids. V was clipped by 2 bases and J by 2 bases; unmatched bases: 10. In nucleotides, the CDR3 is TGTGCCAGTAGTATAAAAACAGGGGGCATTGAAGCCTACGAGCAGTACGTC. Its translation is CASSIKTGGIEAYEQYV.

The gene calls are TRBV7-2 and TRBJ2-1; 8 nucleotides align to TRBD2. The CDR3 covers 16 residues. V was pared by 4 bases and J by 0 bases, with 5 bases of the junction left unmatched. Germline assignment: CDR1 SGHTA and CDR2 FQGNSA. The CDR3 nucleotides read TGTGCCAGCAGCTACGGGGGGGTTAGCTCCTACAATGAGCAGTTCTTC. It yields the protein CASSYGGVSSYNEQFF.

J is TRBJ2-1 and V is TRBV19, with 8 nucleotides matching TRBD2. Looked up from germline, CDR1 is LNHDA and CDR2 is SQIVND (reference sequence). V lost 5 bases, J lost 1 base, and 7 bases stayed unmatched. This CDR3 spans 16 amino acids. The chain's CDR3 is CASSLAGESSYNEQFF. Written as DNA, the CDR3 is TGTGCCAGTAGTCTAGCGGGCGAGAGTTCCTACAATGAGCAGTTCTTC. Looking up the rest from reference TRBV19 and TRBJ2-1 gives the full variable domain: DGGITQSPKYLFRKEGQNVTLSCEQNLNHDAMYWYRQDPGQGLRLIYYSQIVNDFQKGDIAEGYSVSREKKESFPLTVTSAQKNPTAFYLCASSLAGESSYNEQFFGPGTRLTVL.

The gene calls are TRBV27 and TRBJ2-7, with TRBD2 as a possible D gene (7 bases). The CDR3 covers 15 residues. Germline assignment: CDR1 MNHEY and CDR2 SMNVEV (reference sequence). Between the trimmed V and J ends, which lost 4 bases and 5 bases, there was a span of 18 bases. The CDR3 protein is CASSSRHQGRDEQYF. In DNA, the CDR3 is TGTGCCAGCAGTTCGAGACACCAGGGGAGGGACGAGCAGTACTTC.

The gene calls are TRBV5-6 and TRBJ1-1; 9 bases match TRBD1. Germline-derived CDR1 and CDR2 are SGHDT and YYEEEE. V lost 0 bases, J lost 0 bases, and 3 bases stayed unmatched. The CDR3 totals 16 residues. CDR3 residues: CASSLEGTGMNTEAFF. The CDR3 nucleotides are TGTGCCAGCAGCTTGGAGGGGACAGGGATGAACACTGAAGCTTTCTTT.

The rearrangement joins TRBV28 to TRBJ1-3; D gene unclear. The CDR3 covers 13 residues. Germline CDR1 and CDR2: MDHEN and SYDVKM. V lost 7 bases to trimming and J lost 0 bases, with 7 bases between them. The CDR3 loop is CASNPFSGNTIYF. In DNA, the CDR3 is TGTGCCAGCAACCCCTTCTCTGGAAACACCATATATTTT. The full variable domain, rest sourced from reference TRBV28 and TRBJ1-3, is DVKVTQSSRYLVKRTGEKVFLECVQDMDHENMFWYRQDPGLGLRLIYFSYDVKMKEKGDIPEGYSVSREKKERFSLILESASTNQTSMYLCASNPFSGNTIYFGEGSWLTVV.

The chain has TRBV28 and TRBJ1-1; a possible D gene is TRBD1 (6 bases). With 7 bases removed from V and 4 bases from J, the gap between germline ends came to 25 bases. Germline V gives CDR1 MDHEN, CDR2 SYDVKM. This CDR3 is built from 17 residues. The CDR3, as DNA: TGTGCCAGCAACCCTCCGGGACACGTTATACCGACCACTGAAGCTTTCTTT. Protein: CASNPPGHVIPTTEAFF.

The chain has TRBV9 and TRBJ1-1; a weak D match, TRBD1 (5 bases). This CDR3 has 14 amino acids. The V and J ends lost 0 bases and 6 bases respectively, with 12 bases between them. Per the germline V gene, CDR1 is SGDLS and CDR2 is YYNGEE. In nucleotides, the CDR3 is TGTGCCAGCAGCGTAGGGGGAGGGGTACCTGAAGCTTTCTTT. This encodes CASSVGGGVPEAFF.

The CDR3 bases are TGTGCCAGCGCGGGTTTGACGAATTCACCCCTCCACTTT. It translates to CASAGLTNSPLHF. The chain couples TRBV7-9 to TRBJ1-6, with D uncertain. Germline V gene lookup returns CDR1 SEHNR and CDR2 FQNEAQ (reference sequence). V lost 8 bases to trimming and J lost 7 bases, with 12 bases between them. This CDR3 comprises 13 residues.

The chain links TRBV19 to TRBJ1-5; 8 positions agree with TRBD1. The CDR3 totals 15 residues. V gave up 6 bases and J gave up 5 bases; unmatched junction bases: 9. The germline V gene encodes CDR1 LNHDA and CDR2 SQIVND (reference sequence). In nucleotides, the CDR3 is TGTGCCAGTAGCGAGGACAGGGAAAGGGATCAGCCCCAGCATTTT. This sequence encodes CASSEDRERDQPQHF. The entire variable domain, with the rest obtained from reference TRBV19 and TRBJ1-5, is as follows: DGGITQSPKYLFRKEGQNVTLSCEQNLNHDAMYWYRQDPGQGLRLIYYSQIVNDFQKGDIAEGYSVSREKKESFPLTVTSAQKNPTAFYLCASSEDRERDQPQHFGDGTRLSIL.

The genes are TRBV6-5 and TRBJ1-5; D gene uncertain. The V gene lost 6 bases and the J gene lost 6 bases, with 12 bases spanning the gap. The CDR3 extends over 13 amino acids. Germline V CDR1 and CDR2: MNHEY, SVGAGI. CDR3 coding DNA: TGTGCCAGCAGCCAACACAGAACTCAGCCCCAGCATTTT. It yields the protein CASSQHRTQPQHF.

The chain is built from TRBV3-1 (or the pseudogene TRBV3-2) and TRBJ2-4; D is perhaps TRBD1 or TRBD2 (5 bases each). V lost 3 bases and J 7 bases, leaving 13 bases between the germline ends. Germline V CDR1 and CDR2: LGHDT, YNNKEL (reference sequence). CDR3 size: 14 residues. The CDR3, as DNA: TGTGCCAGCAGCCAGGCCGGGACCTCCAACATTCAGTACTTC. It codes for CASSQAGTSNIQYF.

This rearrangement joins TRBV4-2 to TRBJ1-2, with TRBD1 matching 9 bases. Unmatched junction bases numbered 6, after V lost 2 bases and J lost 8 bases. Germline-derived CDR1 and CDR2 are LGHNA and YNFKEQ. CDR3 length equals 14 residues. CDR3 sequence (DNA): TGTGCCAGCAGCCAACCGGACAGGGGTAAAGGCTACACCTTC. Protein product: CASSQPDRGKGYTF.

The chain recombines TRBV15 with TRBJ2-3, with no clear D. The germline V gene has CDR1 LNHNV and CDR2 YYDKDF (reference sequence). V was clipped by 2 bases and J by 0 bases, with 12 bases between them. The CDR3 has 16 amino acids. The CDR3, as DNA: TGTGCCACCAGCAGAAACCCGGTCGGGAGCACAGATACGCAGTATTTT. Translating gives CATSRNPVGSTDTQYF.

The V call is TRBV5-4, the J call TRBJ2-4; unclear D gene. V gave up 2 bases and J gave up 6 bases, with 9 bases separating them. This CDR3 region has 13 residues. The germline V gene encodes CDR1 SGHNT and CDR2 YYREEE (reference sequence). Written as DNA, the CDR3 is TGTGCCAGCAGCTTAGGAGTGATAAACATTCAGTACTTC. Protein sequence: CASSLGVINIQYF.